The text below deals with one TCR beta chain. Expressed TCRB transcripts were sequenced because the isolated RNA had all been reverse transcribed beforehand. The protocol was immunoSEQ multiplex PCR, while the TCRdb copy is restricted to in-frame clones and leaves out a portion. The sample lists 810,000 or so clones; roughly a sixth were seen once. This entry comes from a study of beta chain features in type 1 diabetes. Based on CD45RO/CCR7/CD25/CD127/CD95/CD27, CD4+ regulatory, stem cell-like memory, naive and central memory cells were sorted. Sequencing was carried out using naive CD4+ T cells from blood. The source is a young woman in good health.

This chain's CDR3 is CASRRNPGTGIYEQYF. DNA of the CDR3: TGCGCCAGCAGACGTAACCCCGGGACAGGGATCTACGAGCAGTACTTC. The chain carries TRBV5-1 and TRBJ2-7; TRBD1 matches 9 bases. Trimming at V came to 5 bases and at J to 3 bases, leaving 12 bases not matched to a gene. This CDR3 has 16 residues. In germline, CDR1 is SGHRS, CDR2 YFSETQ.